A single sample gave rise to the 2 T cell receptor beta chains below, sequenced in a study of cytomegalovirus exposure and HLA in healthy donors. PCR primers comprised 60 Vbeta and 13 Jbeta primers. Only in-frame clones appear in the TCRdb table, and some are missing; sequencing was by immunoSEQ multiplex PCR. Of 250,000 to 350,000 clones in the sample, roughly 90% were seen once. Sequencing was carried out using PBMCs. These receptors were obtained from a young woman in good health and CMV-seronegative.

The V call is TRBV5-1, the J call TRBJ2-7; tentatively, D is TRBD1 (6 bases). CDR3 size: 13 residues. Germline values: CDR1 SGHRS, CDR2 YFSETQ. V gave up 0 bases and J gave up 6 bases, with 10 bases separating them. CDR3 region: CASSLGGRGEQYF. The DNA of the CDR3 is TGCGCCAGCAGCTTGGGGGGCAGGGGCGAGCAGTACTTC.

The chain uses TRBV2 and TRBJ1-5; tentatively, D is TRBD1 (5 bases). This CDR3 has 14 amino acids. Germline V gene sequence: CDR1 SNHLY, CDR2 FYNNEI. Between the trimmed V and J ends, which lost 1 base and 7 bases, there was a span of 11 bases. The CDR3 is CASSEGGVSQPQHF. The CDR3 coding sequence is TGTGCCAGCAGTGAAGGGGGGGTAAGCCAGCCCCAGCATTTT. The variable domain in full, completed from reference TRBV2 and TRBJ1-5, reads EPEVTQTPSHQVTQMGQEVILRCVPISNHLYFYWYRQILGQKVEFLVSFYNNEISEKSEIFDDQFSVERPDGSNFTLKIRSTKLEDSAMYFCASSEGGVSQPQHFGDGTRLSIL.